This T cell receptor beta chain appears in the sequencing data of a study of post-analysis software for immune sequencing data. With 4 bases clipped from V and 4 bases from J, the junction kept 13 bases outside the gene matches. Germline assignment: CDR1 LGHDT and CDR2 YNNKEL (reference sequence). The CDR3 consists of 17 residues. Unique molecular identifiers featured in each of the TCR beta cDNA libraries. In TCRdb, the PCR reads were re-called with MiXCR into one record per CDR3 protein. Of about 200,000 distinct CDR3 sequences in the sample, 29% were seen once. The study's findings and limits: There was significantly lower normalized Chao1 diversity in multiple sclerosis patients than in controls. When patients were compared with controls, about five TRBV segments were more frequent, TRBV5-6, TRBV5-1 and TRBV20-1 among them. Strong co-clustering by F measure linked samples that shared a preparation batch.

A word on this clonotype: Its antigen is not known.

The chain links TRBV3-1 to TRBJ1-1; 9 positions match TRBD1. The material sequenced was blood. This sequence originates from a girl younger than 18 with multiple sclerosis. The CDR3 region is CASSRLPGQGLGTEAFF. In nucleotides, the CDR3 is TGTGCCAGCAGCCGACTTCCGGGACAGGGTTTGGGCACTGAAGCTTTCTTT.